This TCR beta chain originates from a study of beta chain features in type 1 diabetes. With regard to this clone: The antigen is unknown. This specimen includes other DNA sequences encoding the same CDR3.

Study-level points and caveats: Shortening of TCRB CDR3s, moderate but significant, appeared in all four CD4+ subsets of Type 1 diabetes patients.

The germline CDR1 and CDR2 sequences are GTSNPN and SVGIG (reference sequence). The ends were cut back, 2 bases at V and 2 bases at J, with 3 bases in the middle. The CDR3 loop spans 12 amino acids. As every portion of the isolated RNA was reverse transcribed, the sequencing read expressed TCRB transcripts. Assay: immunoSEQ multiplex PCR; the TCRdb copy retains only in-frame clones and omits some. This sample has 500,000 to 850,000 clones, with around an eighth found just once. The source is a young man with type 1 diabetes. The rearrangement links TRBV30 to TRBJ2-2; the D is unclear. Sequencing was done on a sample of naive CD4+ T cells from blood. CDR3 in amino acids: CAWSRNTGELFF. The CDR3 DNA reads TGTGCCTGGAGTAGAAACACCGGGGAGCTGTTTTTT. Filled out from reference TRBV30 and TRBJ2-2, the complete variable domain reads SQTIHQWPATLVQPVGSPLSLECTVEGTSNPNLYWYRQAAGRGLQLLFYSVGIGQISSEVPQNLSASRPQDRQFILSSKKLLLSDSGFYLCAWSRNTGELFFGEGSRLTVL.